This T cell receptor (beta chain) was captured by sequencing in a study of T cells expressing NK-cell markers. Study details: Each TCR beta repertoire originated in sorted T cells that were CD3+CD56+NKG2C+, CD3+CD56+NKG2C- or CD3+CD56-NKG2C+. Overall study findings and caveats: Whether the expanded NKG2C+ T cell clones recognized HCMV remained unclear.

About this clonotype: Its matching antigen is unknown.

Template switching by 5'RACE with UMIs generated the TCR beta cDNA. TCRdb reworked the 5' RACE reads into one entry per CDR3 protein, no DNA. This sample's clone table lists some 340,000 distinct CDR3 sequences. CDR1 SGHDT and CDR2 YYEEEE come from the germline V gene. The CDR3 is made up of 16 amino acids. The source of this sequence is a man aged 18 to 69 in good health. Sequencing input: blood T cells: a sorted CD56 or NKG2C T cell subset, CD4+ or CD8+ T cells, or bulk PBMC T cells (not recorded which). V and J are TRBV5-6 and TRBJ2-5; TCRdb's D call, TRBD1, is unchecked because there is no DNA. The CDR3 spells CASSQWDRGPLGTQYF.